This TCR beta chain was recovered during a study of neurological immune-mediated disorders. TCRdb passed the 5' RACE reads through MiXCR, listing each CDR3 protein once. The sample contains roughly 36,000 distinct CDR3 sequences, 3% to 3.5% of which appear only once. Notes on the study in general: When grouped phylogenetically, the repertoires of 18 of the 34 multiple sclerosis patients fell together in one related-CDR3 cluster, which is a possible signature.

In this sample, this clonotype turned up many times. Its target is not known. Germline trimming cut 2 bases from V and 9 bases from J; bases unmatched to any gene: 6. The CDR3 runs 14 residues. Germline V gives CDR1 SGHKS, CDR2 YYEKEE (reference sequence). The time point was: longitudinal time-point 1 (baseline). This clonotype was sampled from a woman aged 60 to 75 with multiple sclerosis. The V call is TRBV5-5, the J call TRBJ2-1; 9 bases fit TRBD2. Input material: PBMCs. CDR3 coding DNA: TGTGCCAGCAGCTTTGCTAGCGGGGCCGGTGAGCAGTTCTTC. Translating gives CASSFASGAGEQFF.